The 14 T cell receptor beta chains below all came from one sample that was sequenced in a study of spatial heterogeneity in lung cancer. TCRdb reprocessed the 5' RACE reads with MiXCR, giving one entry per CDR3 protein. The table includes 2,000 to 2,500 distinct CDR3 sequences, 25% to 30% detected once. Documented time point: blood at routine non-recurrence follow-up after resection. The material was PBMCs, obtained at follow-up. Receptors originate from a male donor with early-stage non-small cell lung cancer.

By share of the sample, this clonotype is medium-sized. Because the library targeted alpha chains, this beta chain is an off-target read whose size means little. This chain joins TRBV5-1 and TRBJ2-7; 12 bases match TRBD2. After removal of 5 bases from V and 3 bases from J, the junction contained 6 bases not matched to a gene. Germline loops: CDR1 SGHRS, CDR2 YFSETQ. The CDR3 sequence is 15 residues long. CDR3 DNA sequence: TGCGCCAGCAGACCAGGGACTAGCGGGCACTACGAGCAGTACTTC. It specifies CASRPGTSGHYEQYF.

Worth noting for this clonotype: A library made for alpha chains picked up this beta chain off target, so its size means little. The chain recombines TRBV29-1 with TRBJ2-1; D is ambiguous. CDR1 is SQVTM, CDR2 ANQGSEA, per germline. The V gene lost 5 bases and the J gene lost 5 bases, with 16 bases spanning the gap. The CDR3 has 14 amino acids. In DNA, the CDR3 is TGCAGCGTTCCCGGACCGGATTTTGACAATGAGCAGTTCTTC. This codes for CSVPGPDFDNEQFF.

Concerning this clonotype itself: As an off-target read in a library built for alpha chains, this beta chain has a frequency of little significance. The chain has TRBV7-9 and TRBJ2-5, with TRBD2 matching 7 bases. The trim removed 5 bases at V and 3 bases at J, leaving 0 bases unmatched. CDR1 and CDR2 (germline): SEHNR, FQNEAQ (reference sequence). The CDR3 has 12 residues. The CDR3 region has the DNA TGTGCCAGCAGCCGGGGGGAAGAGACCCAGTACTTC. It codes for CASSRGEETQYF. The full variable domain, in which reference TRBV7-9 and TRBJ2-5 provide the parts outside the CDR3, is DTGVSQNPRHKITKRGQNVTFRCDPISEHNRLYWYRQTLGQGPEFLTYFQNEAQLEKSRLLSDRFSAERPKGSFSTLEIQRTEQGDSAMYLCASSRGEETQYFGPGTRLLVL.

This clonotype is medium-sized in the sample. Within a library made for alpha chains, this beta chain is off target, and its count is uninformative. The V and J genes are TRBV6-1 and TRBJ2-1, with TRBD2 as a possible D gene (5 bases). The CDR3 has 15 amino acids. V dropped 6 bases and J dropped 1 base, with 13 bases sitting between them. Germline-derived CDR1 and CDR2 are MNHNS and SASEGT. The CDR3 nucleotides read TGTGCCAGCAGGTCCTTCACTAGGTCCTACAATGAGCAGTTCTTC. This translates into CASRSFTRSYNEQFF.

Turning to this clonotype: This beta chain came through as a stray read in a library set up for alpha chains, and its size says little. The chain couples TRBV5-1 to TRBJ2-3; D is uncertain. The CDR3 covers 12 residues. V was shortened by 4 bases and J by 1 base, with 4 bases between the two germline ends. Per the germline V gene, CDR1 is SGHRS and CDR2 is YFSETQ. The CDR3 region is CASSRGTDTQYF. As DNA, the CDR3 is TGCGCCAGCAGCCGGGGCACAGATACGCAGTATTTT.

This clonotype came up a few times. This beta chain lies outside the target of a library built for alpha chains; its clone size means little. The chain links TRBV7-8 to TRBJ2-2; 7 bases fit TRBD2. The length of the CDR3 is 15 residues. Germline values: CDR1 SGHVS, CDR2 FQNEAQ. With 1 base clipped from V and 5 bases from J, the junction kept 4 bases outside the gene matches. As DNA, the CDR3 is TGTGCCAGCAGCTTAGGACTAGCAGTTACCGGGGAGCTGTTTTTT. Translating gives CASSLGLAVTGELFF. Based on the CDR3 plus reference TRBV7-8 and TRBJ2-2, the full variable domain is GAGVSQSPRYKVAKRGQDVALRCDPISGHVSLFWYQQALGQGPEFLTYFQNEAQLDKSGLPSDRFFAERPEGSVSTLKIQRTQQEDSAVYLCASSLGLAVTGELFFGEGSRLTVL.

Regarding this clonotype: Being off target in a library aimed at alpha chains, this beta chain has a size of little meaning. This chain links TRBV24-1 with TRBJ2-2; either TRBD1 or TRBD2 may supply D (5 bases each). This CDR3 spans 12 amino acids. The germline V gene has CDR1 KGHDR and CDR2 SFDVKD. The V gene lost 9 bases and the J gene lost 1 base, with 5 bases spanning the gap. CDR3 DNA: TGTGCCACCGGGGGGAACACCGGGGAGCTGTTTTTT. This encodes CATGGNTGELFF.

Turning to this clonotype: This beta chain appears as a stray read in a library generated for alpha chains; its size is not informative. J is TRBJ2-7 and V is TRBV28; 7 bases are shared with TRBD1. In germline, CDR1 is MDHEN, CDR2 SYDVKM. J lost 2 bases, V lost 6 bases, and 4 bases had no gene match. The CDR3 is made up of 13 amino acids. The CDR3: CASRSGTAYEQYF. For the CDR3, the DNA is TGTGCCAGCAGATCTGGGACAGCCTACGAGCAGTACTTC. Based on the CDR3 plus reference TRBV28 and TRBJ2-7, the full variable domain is DVKVTQSSRYLVKRTGEKVFLECVQDMDHENMFWYRQDPGLGLRLIYFSYDVKMKEKGDIPEGYSVSREKKERFSLILESASTNQTSMYLCASRSGTAYEQYFGPGTRLTVT.

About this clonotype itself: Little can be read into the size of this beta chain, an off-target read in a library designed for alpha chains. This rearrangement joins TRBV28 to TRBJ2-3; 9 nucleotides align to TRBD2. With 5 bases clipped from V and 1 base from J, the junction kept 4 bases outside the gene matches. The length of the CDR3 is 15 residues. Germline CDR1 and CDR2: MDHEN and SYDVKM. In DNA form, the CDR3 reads TGTGCCAGCAGTAATAGCGGGAGCGGCACAGATACGCAGTATTTT. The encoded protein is CASSNSGSGTDTQYF.

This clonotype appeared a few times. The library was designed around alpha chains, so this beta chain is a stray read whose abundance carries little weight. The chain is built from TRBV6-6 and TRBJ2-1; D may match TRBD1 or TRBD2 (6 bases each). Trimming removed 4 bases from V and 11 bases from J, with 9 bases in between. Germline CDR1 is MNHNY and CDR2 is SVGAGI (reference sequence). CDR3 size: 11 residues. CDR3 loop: CASSLRDKQFF. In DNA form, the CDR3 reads TGTGCCAGCAGTTTGCGGGACAAGCAGTTCTTC.

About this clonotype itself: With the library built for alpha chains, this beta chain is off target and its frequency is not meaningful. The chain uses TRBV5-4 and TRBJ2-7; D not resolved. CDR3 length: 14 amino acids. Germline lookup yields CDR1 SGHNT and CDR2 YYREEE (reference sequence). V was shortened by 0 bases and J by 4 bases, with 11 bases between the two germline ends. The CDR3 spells CASSLVGPPYEQYF. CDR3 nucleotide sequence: TGTGCCAGCAGCTTGGTAGGCCCCCCATACGAGCAGTACTTC. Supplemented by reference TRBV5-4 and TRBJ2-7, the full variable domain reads ETGVTQSPTHLIKTRGQQVTLRCSSQSGHNTVSWYQQALGQGPQFIFQYYREEENGRGNFPPRFSGLQFPNYSSELNVNALELDDSALYLCASSLVGPPYEQYFGPGTRLTVT.

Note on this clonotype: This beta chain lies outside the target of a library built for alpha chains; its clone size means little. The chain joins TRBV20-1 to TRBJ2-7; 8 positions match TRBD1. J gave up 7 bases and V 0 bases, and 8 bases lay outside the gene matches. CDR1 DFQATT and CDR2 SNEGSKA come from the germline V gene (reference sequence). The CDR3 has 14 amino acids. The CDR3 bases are TGCAGTGCTAGAGACAGGCAGGGGGCGGAGGAGCAGTACTTC. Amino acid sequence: CSARDRQGAEEQYF.

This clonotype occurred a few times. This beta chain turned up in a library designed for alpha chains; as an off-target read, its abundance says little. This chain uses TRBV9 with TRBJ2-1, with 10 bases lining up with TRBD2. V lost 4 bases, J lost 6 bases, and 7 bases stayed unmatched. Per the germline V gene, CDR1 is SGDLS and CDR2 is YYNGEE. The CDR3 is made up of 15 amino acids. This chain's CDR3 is CASSPGTSEGNEQFF. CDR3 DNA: TGTGCCAGCAGCCCTGGGACTAGCGAGGGCAATGAGCAGTTCTTC.

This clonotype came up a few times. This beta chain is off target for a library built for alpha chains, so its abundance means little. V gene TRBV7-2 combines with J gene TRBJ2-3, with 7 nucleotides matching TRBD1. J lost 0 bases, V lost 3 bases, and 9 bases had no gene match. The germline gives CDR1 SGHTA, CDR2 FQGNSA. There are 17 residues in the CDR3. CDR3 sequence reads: CASSFNRGVPSTDTQYF. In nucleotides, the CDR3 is TGTGCCAGCAGCTTTAACAGGGGCGTACCTAGCACAGATACGCAGTATTTT.